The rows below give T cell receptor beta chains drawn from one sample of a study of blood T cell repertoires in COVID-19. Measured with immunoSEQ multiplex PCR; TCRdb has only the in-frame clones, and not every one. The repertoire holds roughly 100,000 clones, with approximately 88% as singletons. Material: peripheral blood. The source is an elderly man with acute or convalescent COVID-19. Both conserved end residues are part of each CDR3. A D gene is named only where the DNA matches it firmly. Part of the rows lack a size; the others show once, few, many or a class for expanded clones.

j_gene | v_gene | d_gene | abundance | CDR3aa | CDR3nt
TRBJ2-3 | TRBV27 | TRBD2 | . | CASSKERLAVGDTQYF | TGTGCCAGCAGCAAGGAAAGACTAGCGGTTGGGGATACGCAGTATTTT
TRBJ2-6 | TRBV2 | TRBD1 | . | CASSAPTGAAGANVLTF | TGTGCCAGCAGTGCCCCGACAGGGGCCGCTGGGGCCAACGTCCTGACTTTC
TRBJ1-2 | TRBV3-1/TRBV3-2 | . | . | CASSQELEVGLTDGYTF | TGTGCCAGCAGCCAAGAGTTGGAGGTTGGGCTAACGGATGGCTACACCTTC
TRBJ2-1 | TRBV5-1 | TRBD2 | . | CASSLTSGGGNEQFF | TGCGCCAGCAGCTTAACTAGCGGGGGCGGGAATGAGCAGTTCTTC
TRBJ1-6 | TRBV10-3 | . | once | CAISGEGDSPLHF | TGTGCCATCAGTGGGGAGGGGGATTCACCCCTCCACTTT
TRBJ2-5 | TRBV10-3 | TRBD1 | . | CAVGTAQETQYF | TGTGCCGTCGGGACAGCCCAAGAGACCCAGTACTTC
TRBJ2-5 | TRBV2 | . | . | CASTLQETQYF | TGTGCCAGCACCCTACAAGAGACCCAGTACTTC
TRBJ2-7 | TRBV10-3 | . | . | CAIAAGDEQYF | TGTGCCATCGCCGCAGGGGACGAGCAGTACTTC
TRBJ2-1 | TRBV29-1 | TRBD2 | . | CSVATTSGSYNEQFF | TGCAGCGTTGCGACTACTAGCGGCTCCTACAATGAGCAGTTCTTC
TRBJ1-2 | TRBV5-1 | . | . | CASSPAGPKGYTF | TGCGCCAGCAGCCCAGCAGGGCCGAAAGGCTACACCTTC
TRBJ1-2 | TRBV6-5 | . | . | CASKRGQSYGYTF | TGTGCCAGCAAGCGAGGTCAGTCCTACGGCTACACCTTC
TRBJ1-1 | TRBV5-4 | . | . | CASSLGPAVNTEAFF | TGTGCCAGCAGCTTGGGTCCAGCGGTGAACACTGAAGCTTTCTTT
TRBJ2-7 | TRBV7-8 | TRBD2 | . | CASSPGGGWDSYEQYF | TGTGCCAGCAGCCCCGGGGGGGGTTGGGACTCCTACGAGCAGTACTTC
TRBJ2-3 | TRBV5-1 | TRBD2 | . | CASSLRLAGGASMVTDTQYF | TGCGCCAGCAGCCTTCGACTAGCGGGGGGGGCGTCAATGGTAACAGATACGCAGTATTTT
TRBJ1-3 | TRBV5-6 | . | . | CASILQGSGNTIYF | TGTGCCAGCATCCTACAGGGCTCTGGAAACACCATATATTTT
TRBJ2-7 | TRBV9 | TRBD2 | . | CASSVGTSGSYEQYF | TGTGCCAGCAGCGTCGGGACTAGCGGATCCTACGAGCAGTACTTC
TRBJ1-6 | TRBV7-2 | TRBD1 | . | CASPTDRAGNSPLHF | TGTGCCAGCCCAACTGACAGGGCTGGGAATTCACCCCTCCACTTT
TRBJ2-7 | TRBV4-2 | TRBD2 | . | CASSQDLGLAGPQYF | TGTGCCAGCAGCCAAGATTTAGGACTAGCGGGGCCACAGTACTTC
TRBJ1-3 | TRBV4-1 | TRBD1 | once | CASSSQGQGRGNTIYF | TGCGCCAGCAGCTCCCAAGGACAGGGAAGGGGAAACACCATATATTTT
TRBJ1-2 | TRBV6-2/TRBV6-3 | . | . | CASSYDSAGVYYGYTF | TGTGCCAGCAGTTACGACTCGGCAGGGGTCTACTATGGCTACACCTTC
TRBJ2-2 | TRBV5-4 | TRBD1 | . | CASSSQGLTGELFF | TGTGCCAGCAGTTCACAGGGGCTCACCGGGGAGCTGTTTTTT
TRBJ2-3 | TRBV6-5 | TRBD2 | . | CASSYSTAGVGDTQYF | TGTGCCAGCAGTTACTCGACAGCGGGAGTGGGAGATACGCAGTATTTT
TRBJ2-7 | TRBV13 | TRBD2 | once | CASSRGLAAYEQYF | TGTGCCAGCAGCCGGGGACTAGCGGCGTACGAGCAGTACTTC
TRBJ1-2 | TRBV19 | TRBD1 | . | CATRDRGESNYGYTF | TGTGCCACTCGCGACAGGGGCGAGTCTAACTATGGCTACACCTTC
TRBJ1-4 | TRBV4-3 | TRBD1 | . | CASSQEGTGFEKLFF | TGCGCCAGCAGCCAAGAAGGGACAGGGTTTGAAAAACTGTTTTTT
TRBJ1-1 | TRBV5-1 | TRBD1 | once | CASSAGSTGGNTEAFF | TGCGCCAGCAGCGCGGGGAGTACAGGGGGCAACACTGAAGCTTTCTTT
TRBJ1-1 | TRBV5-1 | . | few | CASSLTRGPRFTEAFF | TGCGCCAGCAGCTTGACCCGAGGGCCGAGGTTTACTGAAGCTTTCTTT